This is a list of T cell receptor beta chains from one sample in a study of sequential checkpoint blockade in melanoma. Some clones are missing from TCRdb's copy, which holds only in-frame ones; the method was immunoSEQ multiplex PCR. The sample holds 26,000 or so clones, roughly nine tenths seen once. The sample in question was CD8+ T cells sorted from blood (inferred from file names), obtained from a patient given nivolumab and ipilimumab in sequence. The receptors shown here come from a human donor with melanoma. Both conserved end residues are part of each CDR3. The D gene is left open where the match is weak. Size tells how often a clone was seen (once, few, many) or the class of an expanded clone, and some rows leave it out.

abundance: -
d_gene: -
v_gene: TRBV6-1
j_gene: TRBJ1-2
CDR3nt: TGTGCCAGCAGTTTACAGGGAGTGGGCTATGGCTACACCTTC
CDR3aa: CASSLQGVGYGYTF

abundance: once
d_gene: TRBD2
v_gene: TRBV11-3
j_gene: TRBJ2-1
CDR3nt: TGTGCCAGCAGTTCCGGGACTAGTGGTCCGTTCTTC
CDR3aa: CASSSGTSGPFF

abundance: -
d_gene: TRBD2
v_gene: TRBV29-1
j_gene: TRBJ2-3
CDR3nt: TGCAGCGTTGAACTCGCGGGGGGGCCCGCAGATACGCAGTATTTT
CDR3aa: CSVELAGGPADTQYF

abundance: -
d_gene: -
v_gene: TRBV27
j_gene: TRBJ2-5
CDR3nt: TGTGCCAGCAGACCACAGGGAGACGCGGAGACCCAGTACTTC
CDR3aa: CASRPQGDAETQYF

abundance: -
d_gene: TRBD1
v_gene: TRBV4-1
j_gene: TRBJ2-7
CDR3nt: TGCGCCAGCAGCCACTCCGGGACAGGGGGCGACGAGCAGTACTTC
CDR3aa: CASSHSGTGGDEQYF

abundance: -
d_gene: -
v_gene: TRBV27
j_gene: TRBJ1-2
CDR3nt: TGTGCCAGCAGTCCTACAGGGTGGGATGGCTACACCTTC
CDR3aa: CASSPTGWDGYTF

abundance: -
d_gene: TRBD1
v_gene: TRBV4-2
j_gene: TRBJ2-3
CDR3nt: TGTGCCAGCAGCCAAGGCCTGGGACAGGGGACCACAGATACGCAGTATTTT
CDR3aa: CASSQGLGQGTTDTQYF

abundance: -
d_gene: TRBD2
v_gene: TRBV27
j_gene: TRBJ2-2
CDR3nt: TGTGCCAGCAGTTTGGTGCGGGGGTCCGGGGAGCTGTTTTTT
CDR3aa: CASSLVRGSGELFF

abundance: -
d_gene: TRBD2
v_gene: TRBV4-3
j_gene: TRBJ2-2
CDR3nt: TGCGCCAGCAGCCCCGGGACTAGGGGCACCGGGGAGCTGTTTTTT
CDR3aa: CASSPGTRGTGELFF

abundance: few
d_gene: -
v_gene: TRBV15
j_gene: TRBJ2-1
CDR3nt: TGTGCCACCAGTAGAGGGGAGGAGGGGCGGAATGAGCAGTTCTTC
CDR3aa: CATSRGEEGRNEQFF

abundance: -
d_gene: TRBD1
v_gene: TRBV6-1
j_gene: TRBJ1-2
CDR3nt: TGTGCCAGCAGTTGGACAGGGGAGGCAGACTATGGCTACACCTTC
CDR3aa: CASSWTGEADYGYTF

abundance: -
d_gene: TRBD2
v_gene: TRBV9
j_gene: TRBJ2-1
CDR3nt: TGTGCCAGCAGCGATAGCGGGAGGCCCACCGCTTACAATGAGCAGTTCTTC
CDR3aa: CASSDSGRPTAYNEQFF

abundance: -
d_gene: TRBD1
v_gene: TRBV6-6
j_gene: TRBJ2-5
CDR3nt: TGTGCCAGCAGTTACTTAGGACAGGGTACTCAAGAGACCCAGTACTTC
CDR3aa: CASSYLGQGTQETQYF

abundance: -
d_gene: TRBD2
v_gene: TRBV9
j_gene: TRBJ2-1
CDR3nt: TGTGCCAGCAGCGTCTTTGGGGCGGGACTAAACAATGAGCAGTTCTTC
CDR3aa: CASSVFGAGLNNEQFF

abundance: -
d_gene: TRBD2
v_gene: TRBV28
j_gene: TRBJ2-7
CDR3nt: TGTGCCAGCAGTTCTGGGACTAGCGGGAGGGCCCAATCCTACGAGCAGTACTTC
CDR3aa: CASSSGTSGRAQSYEQYF

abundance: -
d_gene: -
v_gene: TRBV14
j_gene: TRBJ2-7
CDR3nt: TGTGCCAGCAGCATCGGGACTCCGCCGTACGAGCAGTACTTC
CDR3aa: CASSIGTPPYEQYF

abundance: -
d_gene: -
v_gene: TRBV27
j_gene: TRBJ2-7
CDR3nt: TGTGCCAGCAGTCTCCGACTCTCCTCCTACGAGCAGTACTTC
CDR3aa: CASSLRLSSYEQYF

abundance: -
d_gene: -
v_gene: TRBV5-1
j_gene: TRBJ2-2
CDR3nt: TGCGCCAGCAGCTTGCCGGGTTTCACCGGGGAGCTGTTTTTT
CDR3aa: CASSLPGFTGELFF

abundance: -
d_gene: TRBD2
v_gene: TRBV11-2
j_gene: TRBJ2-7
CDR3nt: TGTGCCAGCAGTTCACCCTTGGGGACTACCGCATTCTTCTCCTACGAGCAGTACTTC
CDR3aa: CASSSPLGTTAFFSYEQYF

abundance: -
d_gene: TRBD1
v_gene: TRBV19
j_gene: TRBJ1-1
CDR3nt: TGTGCCAGTAGTATTTGGGGACAGGGGGCCACTGAAGCTTTCTTT
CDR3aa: CASSIWGQGATEAFF

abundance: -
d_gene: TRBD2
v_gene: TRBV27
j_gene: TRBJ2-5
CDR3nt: TGTGCCAGCAGACCGCTAGCGGGAGTCCAAGAGACCCAGTACTTC
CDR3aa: CASRPLAGVQETQYF

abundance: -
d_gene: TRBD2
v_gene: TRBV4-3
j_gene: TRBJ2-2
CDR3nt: TGCGCCAGCAGCCAAGACCCCCCGGGGGGGCGCACCGGGGAGCTGTTTTTT
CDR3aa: CASSQDPPGGRTGELFF

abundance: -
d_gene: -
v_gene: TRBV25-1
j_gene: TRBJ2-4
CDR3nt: TGTGCCAGCAGTGAAAATATAAAAAACATTCAGTACTTC
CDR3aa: CASSENIKNIQYF

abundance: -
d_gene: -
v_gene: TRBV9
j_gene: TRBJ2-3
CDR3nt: TGTGCCAGCAGCGTAGTGGCAGGTTTCACAGATACGCAGTATTTT
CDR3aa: CASSVVAGFTDTQYF

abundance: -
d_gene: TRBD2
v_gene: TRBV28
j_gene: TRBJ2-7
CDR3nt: TGTGCCAGCAGTATCGTAGCGGGAGGGAGCTACGAGCAGTACTTC
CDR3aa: CASSIVAGGSYEQYF

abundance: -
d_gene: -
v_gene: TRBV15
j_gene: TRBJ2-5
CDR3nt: TGTGCCACCAGCAGAGCTCTTCTCCAAGAGACCCAGTACTTC
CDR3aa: CATSRALLQETQYF

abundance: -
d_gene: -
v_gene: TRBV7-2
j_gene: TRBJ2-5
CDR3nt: TGTGCCAGCAGCTTCGCGGGTGGGGAGACCCAGTACTTC
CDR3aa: CASSFAGGETQYF

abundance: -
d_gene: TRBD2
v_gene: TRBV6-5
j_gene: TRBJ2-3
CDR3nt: TGTGCCAGCAGAGCCCTAGCGGGAGCCACAGATACGCAGTATTTT
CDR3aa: CASRALAGATDTQYF

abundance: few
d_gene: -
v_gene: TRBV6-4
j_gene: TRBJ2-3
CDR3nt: TGTGCCAGCAGTGACTCGGGGGCCACAGATACGCAGTATTTT
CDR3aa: CASSDSGATDTQYF

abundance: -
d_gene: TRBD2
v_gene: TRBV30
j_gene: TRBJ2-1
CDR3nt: TGTGCCTGGAGTATTTGGGGGGGGGTTGAGCAGTTCTTC
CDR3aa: CAWSIWGGVEQFF

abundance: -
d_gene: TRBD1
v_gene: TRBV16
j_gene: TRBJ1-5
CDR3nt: TGTGCCAGCAGCCAATCGGGACAGTGGAATCAGCCCCAGCATTTT
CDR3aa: CASSQSGQWNQPQHF

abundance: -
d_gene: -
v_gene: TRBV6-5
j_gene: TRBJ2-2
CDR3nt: TGTGCCAGCAGTTACCAGGAAACCGGGGAGCTGTTTTTT
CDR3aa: CASSYQETGELFF

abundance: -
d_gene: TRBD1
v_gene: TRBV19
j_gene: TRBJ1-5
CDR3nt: TGTGCCAGTAGTGGACAGGGGCATAGCAATCAGCCCCAGCATTTT
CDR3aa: CASSGQGHSNQPQHF

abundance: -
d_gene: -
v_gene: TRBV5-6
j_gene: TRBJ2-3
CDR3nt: TGTGCCAGCAGCTTGGAGGGGGATCCCACAGATACGCAGTATTTT
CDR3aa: CASSLEGDPTDTQYF

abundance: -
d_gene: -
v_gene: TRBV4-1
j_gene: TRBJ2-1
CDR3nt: TGCGCCAGCAGCCAAGTCGGGGGGCCATACAATGAGCAGTTCTTC
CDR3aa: CASSQVGGPYNEQFF

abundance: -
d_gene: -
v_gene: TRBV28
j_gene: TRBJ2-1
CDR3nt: TGTGCCAGCAGTTTCCGACTGGACAATGAGCAGTTCTTC
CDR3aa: CASSFRLDNEQFF

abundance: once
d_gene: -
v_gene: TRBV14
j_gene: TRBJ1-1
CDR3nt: TGTGCCAGCAGCCAAGGGGGCAGGGGAGACACTGAAGCTTTCTTT
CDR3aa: CASSQGGRGDTEAFF

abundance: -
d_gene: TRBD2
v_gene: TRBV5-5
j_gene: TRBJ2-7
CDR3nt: TGTGCCAGCAGCTTTGCAGCGGGGGTCTACGAGCAGTACTTC
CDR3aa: CASSFAAGVYEQYF

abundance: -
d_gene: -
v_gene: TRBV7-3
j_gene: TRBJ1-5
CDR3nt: TGTGCCAGCAGCGAAGGACAGCTCAATCAGCCCCAGCATTTT
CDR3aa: CASSEGQLNQPQHF

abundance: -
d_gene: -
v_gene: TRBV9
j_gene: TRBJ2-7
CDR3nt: TGTGCCAGCAGCCAATTCGACACTTCCTACGAGCAGTACTTC
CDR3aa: CASSQFDTSYEQYF

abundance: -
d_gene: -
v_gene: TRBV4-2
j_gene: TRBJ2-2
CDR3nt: TGTGCCAGCAGCCAAACACTAGCTAACACCGGGGAGCTGTTTTTT
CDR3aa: CASSQTLANTGELFF

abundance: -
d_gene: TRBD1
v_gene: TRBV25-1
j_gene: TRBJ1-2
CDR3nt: TGTGCCAGCATCGCCTTTGAAAGCCGGGACAGGGGCAACTATGGCTACACCTTC
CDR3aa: CASIAFESRDRGNYGYTF

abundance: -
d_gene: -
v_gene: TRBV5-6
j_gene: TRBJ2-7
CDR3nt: TGTGCCAGCAGCTCGCCCCGGGACGGAGGGCCCTACGAGCAGTACTTC
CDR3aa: CASSSPRDGGPYEQYF

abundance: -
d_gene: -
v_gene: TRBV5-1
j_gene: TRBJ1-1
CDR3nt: TGCGCCAGCAGCTTCACAGGGACGAACACTGAAGCTTTCTTT
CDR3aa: CASSFTGTNTEAFF

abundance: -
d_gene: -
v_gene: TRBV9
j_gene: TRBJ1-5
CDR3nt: TGTGCCAGCAGCGAACAGGGCTATAGCAATCAGCCCCAGCATTTT
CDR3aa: CASSEQGYSNQPQHF

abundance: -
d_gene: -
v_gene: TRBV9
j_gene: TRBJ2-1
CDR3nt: TGTGCCAGCAGCGTTTCGGGGAGCTCCTACAATGAGCAGTTCTTC
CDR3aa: CASSVSGSSYNEQFF

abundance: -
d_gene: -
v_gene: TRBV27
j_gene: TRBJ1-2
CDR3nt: TGTGCCAGCAGTTTCCCCCGCGGCTATGGCTACACCTTC
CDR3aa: CASSFPRGYGYTF

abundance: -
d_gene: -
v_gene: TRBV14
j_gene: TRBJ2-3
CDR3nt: TGTGCCAGCAGCCCACGCTCCCTCCCCGCCCCCGGGACAGATACGCAGTATTTT
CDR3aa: CASSPRSLPAPGTDTQYF

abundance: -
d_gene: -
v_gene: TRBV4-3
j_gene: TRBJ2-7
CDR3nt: TGCGCCAGCAGCCCGTCCCGGGACTACGAGCAGTACTTC
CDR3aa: CASSPSRDYEQYF

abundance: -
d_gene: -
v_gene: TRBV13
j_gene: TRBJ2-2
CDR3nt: TGTGCCAGCAGCTTAGGTCCCGGGAGCACCGGGGAGCTGTTTTTT
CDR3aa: CASSLGPGSTGELFF